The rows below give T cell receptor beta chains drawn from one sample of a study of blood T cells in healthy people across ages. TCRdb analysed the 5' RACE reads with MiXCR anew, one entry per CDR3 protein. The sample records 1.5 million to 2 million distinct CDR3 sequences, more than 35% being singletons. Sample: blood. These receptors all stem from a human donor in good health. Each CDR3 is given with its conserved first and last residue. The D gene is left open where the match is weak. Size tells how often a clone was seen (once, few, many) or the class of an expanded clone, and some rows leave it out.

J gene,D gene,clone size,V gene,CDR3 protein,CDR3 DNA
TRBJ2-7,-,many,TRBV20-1,CSAKGTNYEQYF,TGCAGTGCTAAGGGCACTAACTACGAGCAGTACTTC
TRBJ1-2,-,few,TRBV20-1,CSAPLQGRRYTF,TGCAGTGCTCCCCTCCAGGGGCGTCGCTACACCTTC
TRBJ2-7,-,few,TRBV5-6,CASSLAGASYNEQYF,TGTGCCAGCAGCTTGGCAGGGGCCTCCTACAATGAGCAGTACTTC
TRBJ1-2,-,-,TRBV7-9,CASSSSGAHYGYTF,TGTGCCAGCAGCTCCTCAGGCGCACACTATGGCTACACCTTC
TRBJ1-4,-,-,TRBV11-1,CASSYQHPGATGSEKLFF,TGTGCCAGCAGTTACCAACACCCGGGAGCTACAGGAAGTGAAAAACTGTTTTTT
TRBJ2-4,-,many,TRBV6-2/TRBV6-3,CASSSGAKNIQYF,TGTGCCAGCAGCTCGGGGGCCAAAAACATTCAGTACTTC
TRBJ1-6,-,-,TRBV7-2,CASSLAWGRGSSPLHF,TGTGCCAGCAGCTTAGCTTGGGGGCGGGGAAGTTCACCCCTCCACTTT
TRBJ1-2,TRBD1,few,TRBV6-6,CAGGPTGQGRYGYTF,TGTGCCGGCGGTCCGACGGGACAGGGGAGATATGGCTACACCTTC
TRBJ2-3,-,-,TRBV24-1,CATSDNGRSTDTQYF,TGTGCCACCAGTGATAACGGACGGTCCACAGATACGCAGTATTTT
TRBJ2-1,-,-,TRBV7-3,CASSPGGGYNNEQFF,TGTGCCAGCAGCCCTGGGGGAGGTTACAACAATGAGCAGTTCTTC
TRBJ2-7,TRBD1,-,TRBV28,CASSHLALRDRVYEQYF,TGTGCCAGCAGCCACCTGGCCCTACGGGACAGGGTCTACGAGCAGTACTTC
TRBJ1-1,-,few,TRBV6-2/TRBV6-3,CASNTRVNTEAFF,TGTGCCAGCAATACTCGGGTGAACACTGAAGCTTTCTTT
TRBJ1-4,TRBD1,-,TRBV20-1,CSVPTGGNDKRFF,TGCAGTGTTCCGACAGGGGGTAATGACAAACGGTTTTTT
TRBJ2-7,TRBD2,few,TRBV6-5,CASSDSGRDSYEQYF,TGTGCCAGCAGTGACTCAGGGAGGGACTCCTACGAGCAGTACTTC
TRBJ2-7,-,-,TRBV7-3,CASSLNPTCEQYF,TGTGCCAGCAGCTTAAATCCCACCTGCGAGCAGTACTTC
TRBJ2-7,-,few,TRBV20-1,CSAREGRGAYEQYF,TGCAGTGCTAGAGAGGGTAGGGGCGCCTACGAGCAGTACTTC
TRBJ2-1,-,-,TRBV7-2,CASSFRFNYNEQFF,TGTGCCAGCAGCTTTAGGTTCAACTACAATGAGCAGTTCTTC
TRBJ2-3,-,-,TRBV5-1,CASSLEAGLPTDTQYF,TGCGCCAGCAGCTTGGAAGCAGGACTCCCCACAGATACGCAGTATTTT
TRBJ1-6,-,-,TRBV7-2,CASSLDRESNNSPLHF,TGTGCCAGCAGCTTAGACCGGGAGTCAAATAATTCACCCCTCCACTTT
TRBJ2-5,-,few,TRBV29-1,CSVALPNRETQYF,TGCAGCGTTGCTCTCCCAAACCGGGAGACCCAGTACTTC
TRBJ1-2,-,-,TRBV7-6,CASSGEGTDYGYTF,TGTGCCAGCAGCGGAGAGGGTACAGATTATGGCTACACCTTC
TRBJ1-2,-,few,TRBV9,CASSALGRASYGYTF,TGTGCCAGCAGCGCCCTTGGTAGGGCCTCCTATGGCTACACCTTC
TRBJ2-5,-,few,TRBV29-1,CSVDHRVYETQYF,TGCAGCGTTGACCACAGGGTTTATGAGACCCAGTACTTC
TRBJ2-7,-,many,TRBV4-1,CASSLGLGGYEQYF,TGCGCCAGCAGCCTCGGACTAGGGGGATACGAGCAGTACTTC
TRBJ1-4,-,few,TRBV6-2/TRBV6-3,CASKRTREKLFF,TGTGCCAGCAAGAGGACGCGTGAAAAACTGTTTTTT
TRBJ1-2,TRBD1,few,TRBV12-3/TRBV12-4,CASSFGGGLGRITGYTF,TGTGCCAGCAGTTTCGGAGGGGGCTTGGGTCGGATCACTGGCTACACCTTC
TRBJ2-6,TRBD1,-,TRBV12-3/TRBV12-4,CASSATPDRAGGANVLTF,TGTGCCAGCAGTGCTACCCCGGACAGGGCGGGAGGGGCCAACGTCCTGACTTTC
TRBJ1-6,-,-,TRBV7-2,CASSLDLSPLHF,TGTGCCAGCAGCTTAGACTTATCACCCCTCCACTTT
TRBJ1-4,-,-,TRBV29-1,CSVGRVAGEKLFF,TGCAGCGTCGGCCGGGTCGCGGGCGAAAAACTGTTTTTT
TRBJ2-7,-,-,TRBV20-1,CSAPVGDEQYF,TGCAGTGCCCCTGTCGGTGACGAGCAGTACTTC